Included here is one T cell receptor beta chain sequence, with context. The data were taken from a study of blood T cell repertoires in COVID-19. Study as a whole: Sites across the United States, Italy and Spain contributed samples from acute and convalescent COVID-19. PBMCs, B-cell-depleted T cells, or T cells were the source of the cDNA or gDNA that made up the material.

Authors' data handling: Estimated nucleated cell counts came from reference gene primer amplification. Repertoires were generated with immunoSEQ multiplex PCR, while TCRdb's copy carries only in-frame clones and drops some. The DNA was the basis for D and trimming; V, J and clone size are from that table. In the table there are 150,000 to 200,000 clones, 85% to 90% of which are singletons. Germline V gene data show CDR1 as LGHDT and CDR2 as YNNKEL (reference sequence). This CDR3 has 16 residues. Deletions cut 4 bases from V and 1 base from J, with 17 bases between. The clonotype was recovered from a man younger than 35 with acute or convalescent COVID-19. The sample taken for sequencing was peripheral blood. The chain uses TRBV3-1 (or the pseudogene TRBV3-2) and TRBJ2-7; the D is unclear. DNA of the CDR3: TGTGCCAGCAGCCGTGAGCGCACGAAGATATCCTACGAGCAGTACGTC. It specifies CASSRERTKISYEQYV.